The T cell receptor (beta chain) described here comes from a study of brain T cells in children with intractable seizures. Study-wide points: Pre- and post-surgery blood differed in depth, so pre-surgery absences may be undersampling.

Method: immunoSEQ multiplex PCR; TCRdb's copy keeps in-frame clones and lacks some. The repertoire includes about 350,000 clones, over 90% of them detected once, and 5.7% sits in the top ten. Between the trimmed V and J ends, which lost 1 base and 2 bases, there was a span of 9 bases. This CDR3 contains 15 residues. Germline-derived CDR1 and CDR2 are MNHEY and SVGAGI. The time point denotes: blood from clinic visit 5 months post-surgery; TSC patient then seizure free. Surgery cases with the highest brain T cell transcript signatures were chosen for sequencing. Before surgery, patients took at least one anti-epileptic drug. Turning to this clone: Its antigen is not identified.

The sequencing here drew on peripheral blood, taken roughly 5 months after surgery. The sequence was collected from a boy under two years old with tuberous sclerosis and intractable seizures. This chain links TRBV6-5 with TRBJ2-1; tentatively, D is TRBD1 (6 bases). The CDR3 nucleotides are TGTGCCAGCAGTTACTATGAGGGGGCCTACAATGAGCAGTTCTTC. Translated: CASSYYEGAYNEQFF.